The entry below gives a single TCR beta chain sequence along with its context. Its specificity is unknown. The sequenced template was cDNA made from the entire isolated RNA. TCRdb's copy holds only in-frame clones and misses some; the assay was immunoSEQ multiplex PCR. Of approximately 360,000 clones listed, roughly 12% were seen once; the top ten hold 0.0095% to 0.011%. This record belongs to a study of beta chain features in type 1 diabetes. General study findings and limits: Fewer junction insertions and more nucleotide deletions appeared in type 1 diabetes patients. For Type 1 diabetes patients, all four CD4+ subsets carried TCRB CDR3s that were moderately but significantly shorter.

The length of the CDR3 is 15 residues. Trimming shortened V by 4 bases and J by 5 bases, and 14 bases separated the two germline ends. From germline, CDR1 is SGHAT and CDR2 FQNNGV. The sample comprised naive CD4+ T cells from blood. The receptor was derived from a woman younger than 35 with type 1 diabetes. This chain uses TRBV11-2 with TRBJ2-2; tentative D call: TRBD2 (5 bases). The CDR3 sequence is CASSSNHGKTGELFF. The CDR3, as DNA: TGTGCCAGCAGCTCCAACCACGGGAAAACCGGGGAGCTGTTTTTT.